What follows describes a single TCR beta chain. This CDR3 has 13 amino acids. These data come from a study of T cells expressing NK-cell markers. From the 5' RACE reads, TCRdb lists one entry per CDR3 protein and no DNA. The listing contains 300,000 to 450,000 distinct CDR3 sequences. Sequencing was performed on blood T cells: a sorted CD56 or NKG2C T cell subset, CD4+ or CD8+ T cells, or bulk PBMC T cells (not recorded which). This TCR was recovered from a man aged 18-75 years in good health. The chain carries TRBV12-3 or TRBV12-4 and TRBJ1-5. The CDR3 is CASSQFPSGTQHF.